Given below is one TCR beta chain in context. CDR3 length equals 14 residues. V gave up 3 bases and J gave up 4 bases, with 14 bases separating them. CDR1 DFQATT and CDR2 SNEGSKA come from the germline V gene (reference sequence). The sample originates from a study of blood T cell repertoires in COVID-19. About the research overall: The United States, Italy and Spain supplied acute and convalescent COVID-19 samples.

As originally analysed: Nucleated cell counts were estimated from reference gene primer amplification. Method: immunoSEQ multiplex PCR; TCRdb's copy keeps in-frame clones and lacks some. V, J and clone size were drawn from that table, and D and trimming were deduced from the DNA. The table lists approximately 54,000 clones, approximately 91% of them singletons. The rearrangement uses TRBV20-1 and TRBJ2-3, with D possibly being TRBD1 (8 bases). This receptor was taken from a man between 50 and 59 years old with acute or convalescent COVID-19. Sequenced: peripheral blood. CDR3 region: CSASNRGRADTQYF. CDR3 sequence (DNA): TGCAGTGCTAGTAACAGGGGGAGGGCAGATACGCAGTATTTT.